A selection of T cell receptor beta chains follows, all from one sample in a study of T cell responses to AZD1222 COVID-19 vaccine. Clones were sequenced by immunoSEQ multiplex PCR, and TCRdb holds only the in-frame ones, with some missing. Of 100,000 to 120,000 clones in the sample, roughly four fifths were seen once. This material consisted of peripheral blood, taken on day 0 of AZD1222 vaccination. Receptor source: an adult in good health. Both conserved end residues are part of each CDR3. Fields, in order: V gene, J gene, D gene, clone size, CDR3 length, CDR3 protein, CDR3 DNA. D genes are given only for firm matches. Clone size is not always given. Where it is, it says once, few, many or a class for expanded clones.

v_call: TRBV6-6
j_call: TRBJ1-5
d_call: .
clone_size: .
cdr3_length: 16
cdr3_aa: CASHRAGPEGFQPQHF
cdr3_nt: TGTGCCAGCCACCGCGCTGGGCCTGAGGGTTTTCAGCCCCAGCATTTT

v_call: TRBV4-1
j_call: TRBJ2-7
d_call: TRBD1
clone_size: .
cdr3_length: 14
cdr3_aa: CASSSGTGGYEQYF
cdr3_nt: TGCGCCAGCAGCTCCGGGACAGGGGGATACGAGCAGTACTTC

v_call: TRBV9
j_call: TRBJ2-5
d_call: .
clone_size: .
cdr3_length: 15
cdr3_aa: CASSVDPQGKETQYF
cdr3_nt: TGTGCCAGCAGCGTAGACCCCCAGGGGAAAGAGACCCAGTACTTC

v_call: TRBV7-2
j_call: TRBJ2-2
d_call: TRBD1
clone_size: .
cdr3_length: 16
cdr3_aa: CASSFRGQGANGELFF
cdr3_nt: TGTGCCAGCAGCTTTAGGGGACAGGGGGCAAACGGGGAGCTGTTTTTT

v_call: TRBV2
j_call: TRBJ2-7
d_call: .
clone_size: .
cdr3_length: 14
cdr3_aa: CASKGTETNYEQYF
cdr3_nt: TGTGCCAGCAAGGGAACCGAGACCAACTACGAGCAGTACTTC

v_call: TRBV28
j_call: TRBJ2-7
d_call: .
clone_size: .
cdr3_length: 14
cdr3_aa: CASILPRPPYEQYF
cdr3_nt: TGTGCCAGCATTTTACCAAGACCCCCCTACGAGCAGTACTTC

v_call: TRBV6-5
j_call: TRBJ1-3
d_call: .
clone_size: .
cdr3_length: 16
cdr3_aa: CASSYSPVGTRNTIYF
cdr3_nt: TGTGCCAGCAGTTACTCGCCCGTAGGGACGCGAAACACCATATATTTT

v_call: TRBV3-1/TRBV3-2
j_call: TRBJ2-5
d_call: .
clone_size: .
cdr3_length: 16
cdr3_aa: CASSQFSQLRRETQYF
cdr3_nt: TGTGCCAGCAGCCAATTTTCCCAGCTGAGGCGAGAGACCCAGTACTTC

v_call: TRBV7-9
j_call: TRBJ2-7
d_call: .
clone_size: .
cdr3_length: 15
cdr3_aa: CASSLGGATRIEQYF
cdr3_nt: TGTGCCAGCAGCTTAGGGGGAGCGACTAGGATCGAGCAGTACTTC

v_call: TRBV12-3/TRBV12-4
j_call: TRBJ2-3
d_call: .
clone_size: .
cdr3_length: 13
cdr3_aa: CASRGKLADTQYF
cdr3_nt: TGTGCCAGCAGAGGAAAACTAGCAGATACGCAGTATTTT

v_call: TRBV14
j_call: TRBJ1-6
d_call: .
clone_size: .
cdr3_length: 15
cdr3_aa: CASSQLAGYNSPLHF
cdr3_nt: TGTGCCAGCAGCCAGCTAGCGGGTTATAATTCACCCCTCCACTTT

v_call: TRBV5-1
j_call: TRBJ2-7
d_call: .
clone_size: .
cdr3_length: 17
cdr3_aa: CASSSRLGTAYGSEQYF
cdr3_nt: TGCGCCAGCAGCTCGCGACTAGGGACAGCTTACGGCTCCGAGCAGTACTTC

v_call: TRBV7-2
j_call: TRBJ2-3
d_call: TRBD2
clone_size: .
cdr3_length: 15
cdr3_aa: CASSLSLAGGSTQYF
cdr3_nt: TGTGCCAGCAGCTTATCACTAGCGGGAGGGTCGACGCAGTATTTT

v_call: TRBV7-9
j_call: TRBJ2-7
d_call: .
clone_size: .
cdr3_length: 13
cdr3_aa: CASSLVGTIEQYF
cdr3_nt: TGTGCCAGCAGCTTAGTAGGCACAATTGAGCAGTACTTC

v_call: TRBV18
j_call: TRBJ2-2
d_call: TRBD1
clone_size: few
cdr3_length: 15
cdr3_aa: CASSPPTTGTGELFF
cdr3_nt: TGTGCCAGCTCACCTCCCACGACAGGGACCGGGGAGCTGTTTTTT

v_call: TRBV5-5
j_call: TRBJ1-4
d_call: TRBD1
clone_size: .
cdr3_length: 16
cdr3_aa: CASSLVVGQSNEKLFF
cdr3_nt: TGTGCCAGCAGCTTGGTGGTGGGACAGTCTAATGAAAAACTGTTTTTT

v_call: TRBV7-2
j_call: TRBJ1-2
d_call: TRBD1
clone_size: .
cdr3_length: 15
cdr3_aa: CASSYVDRVNYGYTF
cdr3_nt: TGTGCCAGCAGCTACGTAGACAGGGTGAACTATGGCTACACCTTC